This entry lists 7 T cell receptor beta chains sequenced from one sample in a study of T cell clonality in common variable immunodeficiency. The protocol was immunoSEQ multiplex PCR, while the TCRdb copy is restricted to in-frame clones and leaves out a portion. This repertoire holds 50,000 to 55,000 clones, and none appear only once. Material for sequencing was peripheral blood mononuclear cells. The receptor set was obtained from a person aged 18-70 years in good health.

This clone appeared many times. The CDR3 protein is CASSLSPGGNTQYF. Partial CDR3 DNA: TGTGCCAGCAGCTTATCCCCCGGGGGGAATACG. The chain links TRBV7-8 to TRBJ2-3, with TRBD2 identical over 7 bases. The observed sequence ends 3 residues before the CDR3 terminus, with the missing tail filled in from the germline J gene. The CDR3 has 14 residues. Germline assignment: CDR1 SGHVS and CDR2 FQNEAQ. The J segment lost 7 bases and the V segment lost 2 bases, leaving 6 bases of the junction unmatched.

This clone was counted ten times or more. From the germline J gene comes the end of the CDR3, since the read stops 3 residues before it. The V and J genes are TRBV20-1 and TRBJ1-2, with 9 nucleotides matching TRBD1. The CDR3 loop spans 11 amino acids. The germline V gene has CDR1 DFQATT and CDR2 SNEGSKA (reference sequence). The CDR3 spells CSARTGVSYTF. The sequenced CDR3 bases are TGCAGTGCTCGGACAGGGGTTAGC.

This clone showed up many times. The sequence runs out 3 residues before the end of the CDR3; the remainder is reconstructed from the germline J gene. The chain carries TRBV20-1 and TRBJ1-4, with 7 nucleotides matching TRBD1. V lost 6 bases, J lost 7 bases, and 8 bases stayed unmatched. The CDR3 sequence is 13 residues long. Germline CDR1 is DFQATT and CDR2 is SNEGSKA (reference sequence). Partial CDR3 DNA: TGCAGTGCCCCGACAGGGTTCGGTGAAAAA. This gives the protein CSAPTGFGEK. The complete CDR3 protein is CSAPTGFGEKLFF.

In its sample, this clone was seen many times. The CDR3 is CASSATSGGYNEQFF. The sequenced part of the CDR3 DNA is TGTGCCAGCAGTGCGACTAGCGGGGGGTACAATGAG. The J gene is TRBJ2-1, the V gene TRBV6-1, with TRBD2 identical over 13 bases. Read sequence stops 3 residues before the CDR3 end, and the germline J gene provides the missing end. This CDR3 is 15 amino acids long. Trimming removed 4 bases from V and 4 bases from J; junction bases left unmatched: 1. In germline, CDR1 is MNHNS, CDR2 SASEGT.

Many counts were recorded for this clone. CDR3 region: CASSLDVGTGPRGYTF. The CDR3 DNA, read in part, is TGTGCCAGCAGCTTGGACGTTGGGACAGGGCCTAGGGGC. The chain recombines TRBV7-6 with TRBJ1-2; 9 bases are shared with TRBD1. Sequencing ends 3 residues short of the CDR3 end; the germline J gene provides the rest. Germline V lookup: CDR1 SGHVS, CDR2 FNYEAQ. This CDR3 has 16 amino acids.

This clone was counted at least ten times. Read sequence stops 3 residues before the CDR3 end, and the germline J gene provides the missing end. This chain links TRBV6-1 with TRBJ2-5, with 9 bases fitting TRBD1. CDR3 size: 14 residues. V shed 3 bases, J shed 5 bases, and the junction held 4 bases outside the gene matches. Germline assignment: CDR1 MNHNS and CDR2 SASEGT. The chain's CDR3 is CASSERDRVETQYF. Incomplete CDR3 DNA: TGTGCCAGCAGTGAGCGGGACAGGGTGGAGACC.

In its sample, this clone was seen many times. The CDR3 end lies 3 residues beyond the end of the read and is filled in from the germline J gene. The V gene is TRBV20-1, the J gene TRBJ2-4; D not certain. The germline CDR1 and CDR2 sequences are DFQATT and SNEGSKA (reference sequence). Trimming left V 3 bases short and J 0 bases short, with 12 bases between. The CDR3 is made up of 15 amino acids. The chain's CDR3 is CSASRSRQAKNIQYF. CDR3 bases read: TGCAGTGCTAGTCGCTCGAGGCAAGCCAAAAACATT.